The source of this TCR beta chain is a study of T cell changes during pregnancy in multiple sclerosis. This CDR3 contains 16 residues. Germline V CDR1 and CDR2: GTSNPN, SVGIG (reference sequence). The ends lost 0 bases at V and 4 bases at J; junction bases unmatched: 6. This clone was detected only once. Repertoires were generated with immunoSEQ multiplex PCR, while TCRdb's copy carries only in-frame clones and drops some. Of 85,000 to 100,000 clones in the sample, roughly 92% were seen once. This chain links TRBV30 with TRBJ2-3; 11 positions agree with TRBD1. Sample: peripheral blood, taken after pregnancy. The TCR sequence derives from a female donor with multiple sclerosis, enrolled in a pregnancy study. CDR3 DNA: TGTGCCTGGAGTGTAGGGACAGGGGGTACCGCAGATACGCAGTATTTT. Its translation: CAWSVGTGGTADTQYF.